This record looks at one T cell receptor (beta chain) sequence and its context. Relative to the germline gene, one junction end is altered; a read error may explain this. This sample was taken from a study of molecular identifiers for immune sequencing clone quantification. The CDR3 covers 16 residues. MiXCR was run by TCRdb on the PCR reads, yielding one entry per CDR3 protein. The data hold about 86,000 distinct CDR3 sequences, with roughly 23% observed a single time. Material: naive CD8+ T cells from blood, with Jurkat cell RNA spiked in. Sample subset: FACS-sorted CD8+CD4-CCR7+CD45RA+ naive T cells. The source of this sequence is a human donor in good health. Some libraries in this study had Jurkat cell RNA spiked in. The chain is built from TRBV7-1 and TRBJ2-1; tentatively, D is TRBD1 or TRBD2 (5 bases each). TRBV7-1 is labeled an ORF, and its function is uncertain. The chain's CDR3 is CASSTARGWQTDEQFF. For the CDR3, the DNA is TGTGCCAGCAGCACAGCCAGAGGGTGGCAGACAGATGAGCAGTTCTTC.